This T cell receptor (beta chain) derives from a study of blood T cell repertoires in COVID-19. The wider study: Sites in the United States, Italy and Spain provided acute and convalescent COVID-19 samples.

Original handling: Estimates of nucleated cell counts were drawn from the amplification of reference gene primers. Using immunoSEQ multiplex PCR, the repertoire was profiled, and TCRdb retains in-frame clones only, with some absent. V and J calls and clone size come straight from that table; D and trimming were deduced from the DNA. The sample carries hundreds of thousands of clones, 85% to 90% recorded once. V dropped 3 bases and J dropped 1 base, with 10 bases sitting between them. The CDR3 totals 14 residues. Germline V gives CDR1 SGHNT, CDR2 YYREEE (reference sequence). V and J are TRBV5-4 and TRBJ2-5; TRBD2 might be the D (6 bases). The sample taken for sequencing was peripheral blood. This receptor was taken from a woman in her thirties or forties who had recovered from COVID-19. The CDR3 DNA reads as TGTGCCAGCAGCTCCCTAGCGACCCAAGAGACCCAGTACTTC. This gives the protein CASSSLATQETQYF.